This T cell receptor (beta chain) emerged from a study of neoadjuvant anti-PD-1 for oral cavity cancer. Measured with immunoSEQ multiplex PCR; TCRdb has only the in-frame clones, and not every one. Of over 60,000 clones listed, approximately 87% were seen once; the top ten hold 2.5% to 3%. CDR3 length: 15 amino acids. The germline V and J ends were trimmed by 1 base and 3 bases, with 11 bases remaining between them. The germline gives CDR1 SGHRS, CDR2 YFSETQ. The study, taken as a whole, reports: With three patients per group, TCR findings need larger cohorts.

Described time point: after neoadjuvant nivolumab, at surgical resection. About this clone: Its antigen is not identified.

This chain joins TRBV5-1 and TRBJ1-3; a possible D gene is TRBD1 (5 bases). Sequencing was performed on PBMCs, taken after nivolumab (anti-PD-1) treatment. The receptor was derived from a person between 40 and 79 years old with oral cavity squamous cell carcinoma. CDR3 DNA: TGCGCCAGCAGCTTGACGGGGCGGTTTGGAAACACCATATATTTT. Protein: CASSLTGRFGNTIYF.